Shown below are 27 T cell receptor beta chains from a single sample sequenced in a study of T cell changes during pregnancy in multiple sclerosis. Profiled with immunoSEQ multiplex PCR; TCRdb holds only in-frame clones, not every one. The data show some 60,000 clones, with 70% to 90% seen just once and around 0.4% held by the top ten. The sequences come from CD4+ T cells from peripheral blood mononuclear cells, collected in the third trimester of pregnancy. These receptors originate from a female donor with multiple sclerosis, enrolled in a pregnancy study.

The CDR3 sequence is CASSGLAGFSGANVLTF. Here the CDR3 DNA reads TGTGCCAGTAGTGGACTAGCGGGTTTCTCTGGGGCCAACGTCCTGACTTTC. J is TRBJ2-6 and V is TRBV19; the match to TRBD2 covers 11 bases. The CDR3 is 17 residues long. The germline CDR1 and CDR2 sequences are LNHDA and SQIVND (reference sequence). V gave up 5 bases and J gave up 0 bases; unmatched junction bases: 3.

V usage is TRBV6-1 and J usage is TRBJ1-1, with TRBD1 as a possible D gene (5 bases). Per germline, CDR1 MNHNS and CDR2 SASEGT. Trimming shortened V by 5 bases and J by 1 base, and 8 bases separated the two germline ends. This CDR3 is built from 13 residues. The CDR3 protein is CASSLDRNTEAFF. The CDR3 bases are TGTGCCAGCAGTCTTGACAGGAACACTGAAGCTTTCTTT.

The chain employs TRBV7-9 and TRBJ1-5; TRBD1 matches 8 bases. Germline CDR1 SEHNR, CDR2 FQNEAQ (reference sequence). J lost 4 bases, V lost 5 bases, and 1 base had no gene match. The CDR3 spans 13 residues. This CDR3 reads CASSRDRNQPQHF. In DNA form, the CDR3 reads TGTGCCAGCAGCCGGGACAGGAATCAGCCCCAGCATTTT.

The chain employs TRBV7-8 and TRBJ2-5; D might be TRBD2 (7 bases). V was pared by 1 base and J by 1 base, with 16 bases between. Germline V gene data show CDR1 as SGHVS and CDR2 as FQNEAQ. The CDR3 has 17 residues. The CDR3 is CASSLESAGAGQETQYF. The CDR3 nucleotides are TGTGCCAGCAGCTTAGAGTCGGCGGGGGCGGGCCAAGAGACCCAGTACTTC.

This clone has a single count. The chain has TRBV28 and TRBJ2-3; 7 bases line up with TRBD2. Trimming cost V 10 bases and J 4 bases; bases outside gene matches: 11. The CDR3 sequence is 14 residues long. The germline CDR1 and CDR2 sequences are MDHEN and SYDVKM. This CDR3 reads CATRSPAGADTQYF. The CDR3 nucleotides read TGTGCCACACGTTCTCCCGCGGGGGCAGATACGCAGTATTTT.

This chain uses TRBV7-2 with TRBJ1-1; a weak D match, TRBD1 (5 bases). Looked up from germline, CDR1 is SGHTA and CDR2 is FQGNSA. The CDR3 is made up of 16 amino acids. Trimming removed 5 bases from V and 4 bases from J, with 20 bases in between. This CDR3 is CASSARRGGVVTEAFF. CDR3 DNA: TGTGCCAGCAGCGCGAGAAGGGGCGGTGTGGTCACTGAAGCTTTCTTT.

The rearrangement joins TRBV10-1 to TRBJ2-2; a weak D match, TRBD1 (6 bases). The CDR3 is made up of 14 amino acids. The ends were cut back, 6 bases at V and 1 base at J, with 9 bases in the middle. Germline CDR1 reads WNHNN; CDR2 reads SYGVQD (reference sequence). The CDR3 sequence: CASRDSRNTGELFF. The CDR3 region has the DNA TGCGCCAGCAGGGACAGTCGGAACACCGGGGAGCTGTTTTTT.

This chain uses TRBV5-1 with TRBJ1-2, with D perhaps matching TRBD1 (5 bases). The CDR3 is 13 residues long. V was cut by 4 bases and J by 3 bases, with 10 bases left in between. Germline V gene data show CDR1 as SGHRS and CDR2 as YFSETQ. In DNA, the CDR3 is TGCGCCAGCAGCGAGGCAGGGCACTATGGCTACACCTTC. It yields the protein CASSEAGHYGYTF.

This chain connects TRBV5-1 to TRBJ2-3; 8 nucleotides agree with TRBD2. Trimming took 0 bases from V and 6 from J; bases not matched to a gene: 6. The CDR3 has 15 residues. Germline V CDR1 and CDR2: SGHRS, YFSETQ. CDR3 nucleotides: TGCGCCAGCAGCTTGGGTGGACTAGCATCGGATACGCAGTATTTT. Translated: CASSLGGLASDTQYF.

J is TRBJ2-1 and V is TRBV4-2, with 13 bases fitting TRBD2. Germline CDR1 LGHNA, CDR2 YNFKEQ. This CDR3 comprises 16 residues. Germline trimming cut 3 bases from V and 6 bases from J; bases unmatched to any gene: 5. The CDR3 DNA sequence: TGTGCCAGCAGCCACTCGACTAGCGGGGGGTTCAATGAGCAGTTCTTC. The encoded protein is CASSHSTSGGFNEQFF.

This sequence joins TRBV7-2 and TRBJ1-2; 9 bases are a match to TRBD1. The trim removed 5 bases at V and 9 bases at J, leaving 4 bases unmatched. The CDR3 is made up of 12 amino acids. Germline V gene sequence: CDR1 SGHTA, CDR2 FQGNSA. The CDR3 loop is CASSRDRGSYTF. As DNA, the CDR3 is TGTGCCAGCAGCCGAGACAGGGGGAGCTACACCTTC. Full variable domain (remainder filled in from reference TRBV7-2 and TRBJ1-2): GAGVSQSPSNKVTEKGKDVELRCDPISGHTALYWYRQSLGQGLEFLIYFQGNSAPDKSGLPSDRFSAERTGGSVSTLTIQRTQQEDSAVYLCASSRDRGSYTFGSGTRLTVV.

This clone occurred once. The rearrangement links TRBV11-2 to TRBJ1-6; possible D gene TRBD1, 6 bases. The CDR3 has 14 amino acids. Germline CDR1 SGHAT, CDR2 FQNNGV. Trimming removed 3 bases from V and 9 bases from J, with 12 bases in between. The DNA for the CDR3 is TGTGCCAGCAGCTTCACAGGGAGCGGTTCACCCCTCCACTTT. This sequence encodes CASSFTGSGSPLHF.

The V and J genes are TRBV19 and TRBJ2-7, with a possible D match to TRBD2 (6 bases). Trimming cost V 3 bases and J 6 bases, with 15 bases left between them. Germline V lookup: CDR1 LNHDA, CDR2 SQIVND (reference sequence). The CDR3 spans 14 residues. CDR3 protein: CASSMMGGESEQYF. The DNA of the CDR3 is TGTGCCAGTAGTATGATGGGGGGTGAAAGCGAGCAGTACTTC.

The CDR3 coding sequence is TGTGCCAGCAGCTCGACAGGGTTCAGCAATGAAAAACTGTTTTTT. The encoded protein is CASSSTGFSNEKLFF. The chain joins TRBV5-5 to TRBJ1-4, with TRBD1 matching 7 bases. The CDR3 extends over 15 amino acids. Germline V gene lookup returns CDR1 SGHKS and CDR2 YYEKEE (reference sequence). J lost 5 bases, V lost 3 bases, and 7 bases had no gene match.

The chain is built from TRBV29-1 and TRBJ1-1; TRBD1 matches 7 bases. The CDR3 runs 13 residues. V trimming: 6 bases; J trimming: 0 bases; junction bases outside the gene matches: 4. Germline-derived CDR1 and CDR2 are SQVTM and ANQGSEA. The CDR3 nucleotides read TGCAGCGTCTTGGGACAGTTGAACACTGAAGCTTTCTTT. The encoded protein is CSVLGQLNTEAFF.

The chain is built from TRBV2 and TRBJ2-1; D gene unclear. Trimming shortened V by 1 base and J by 9 bases, and 7 bases separated the two germline ends. Germline CDR1 is SNHLY and CDR2 is FYNNEI. The CDR3 has 12 residues. The CDR3 coding sequence is TGTGCCAGCAGTGAAGGCGCTGGTGAGCAGTTCTTC. Translation gives CASSEGAGEQFF.

This sequence joins TRBV7-9 and TRBJ2-1; 14 nucleotides match TRBD2. With V trimmed by 7 bases and J by 2 bases, 10 bases remained unmatched. CDR3 size: 18 residues. The germline V gene encodes CDR1 SEHNR and CDR2 FQNEAQ (reference sequence). Here the CDR3 DNA reads TGTGCCAGCACCTCAGGACTAGCGGGGGGTCCTACCTACAATGAGCAGTTCTTC. Its translation: CASTSGLAGGPTYNEQFF.

This chain joins TRBV19 and TRBJ2-2; 7 nucleotides line up with TRBD1. Germline trimming cut 1 base from V and 2 bases from J; bases unmatched to any gene: 7. The CDR3 spans 17 residues. CDR1 is LNHDA, CDR2 SQIVND, per germline (reference sequence). The CDR3 DNA reads TGTGCCAGTAGTATAGTAAGGGACAGCGATAACACCGGGGAGCTGTTTTTT. This gives the protein CASSIVRDSDNTGELFF.

The chain links TRBV27 to TRBJ1-6; unclear D gene. Trimming took off 5 bases at V and 9 bases at J, with 11 bases between the two ends. The CDR3 consists of 13 residues. The V gene's germline CDR1 is MNHEY and CDR2 SMNVEV (reference sequence). DNA for the CDR3: TGTGCCAGCAGTCTCAGGTCCAGTTCACCCCTCCACTTT. This translates into CASSLRSSSPLHF.

The chain joins TRBV5-6 to TRBJ1-2; D is ambiguous. The germline gives CDR1 SGHDT, CDR2 YYEEEE. The CDR3 runs 14 residues. V was pared by 0 bases and J by 4 bases, with 10 bases between. The CDR3 sequence: CASSLGGSAYGYTF. The CDR3 DNA reads TGTGCCAGCAGCTTGGGTGGCAGCGCCTATGGCTACACCTTC.

The J gene is TRBJ1-2, the V gene TRBV30, with D perhaps matching TRBD1 (5 bases). Trimming stripped 1 base from V and 5 bases from J, with 5 bases between. The CDR3 spans 11 residues. The germline V gene encodes CDR1 GTSNPN and CDR2 SVGIG (reference sequence). CDR3 sequence (DNA): TGTGCCTGGAGTGAGGGGTATGGCTACACCTTC. Residues: CAWSEGYGYTF.

J is TRBJ1-3 and V is TRBV18; the D gene is possibly TRBD1 (6 bases). The V gene's germline CDR1 is KGHSH and CDR2 LQKENI. This CDR3 contains 18 residues. V was clipped by 6 bases and J by 1 base, with 22 bases between them. This CDR3 is CASSYRVGDAVSGNTIYF. In DNA form, the CDR3 reads TGTGCCAGCTCCTACAGGGTCGGGGATGCGGTTTCTGGAAACACCATATATTTT.

This clone was observed a single time. The J gene is TRBJ2-1, the V gene TRBV4-2; D is uncertain. The CDR3 covers 16 residues. V gave up 0 bases and J gave up 0 bases, with 9 bases separating them. Germline lookup yields CDR1 LGHNA and CDR2 YNFKEQ. The CDR3 loop reads CASSQEPASSYNEQFF. For the CDR3, the DNA is TGTGCCAGCAGCCAAGAGCCTGCGAGCTCCTACAATGAGCAGTTCTTC.

The chain uses TRBV7-2 and TRBJ2-5; 10 bases are shared with TRBD2. The length of the CDR3 is 15 residues. V gave up 2 bases and J gave up 9 bases; unmatched junction bases: 9. CDR1 and CDR2 from the germline V gene are SGHTA and FQGNSA. DNA of the CDR3: TGTGCCAGCAGCTTACTAGCGGGGGCCGACGGGGCCCAGTACTTC. This sequence encodes CASSLLAGADGAQYF.

CDR3 loop: CASSRQGASYEQYF. As DNA, the CDR3 is TGTGCCAGTAGCAGACAGGGGGCCTCCTACGAGCAGTACTTC. The J gene is TRBJ2-7, the V gene TRBV19; 10 bases line up with TRBD1. Trimming removed 6 bases from V and 0 bases from J; junction bases left unmatched: 2. The CDR3 is made up of 14 amino acids. CDR1 is LNHDA, CDR2 SQIVND, per germline (reference sequence).

This chain connects TRBV19 to TRBJ2-1; 9 bases are shared with TRBD1. Per germline, CDR1 LNHDA and CDR2 SQIVND (reference sequence). The CDR3 spans 14 residues. V lost 5 bases and J lost 4; bases outside the gene matches: 3. The CDR3 DNA follows: TGTGCCAGTAGTCGGGACAGGGTATACAATGAGCAGTTCTTC. Translation: CASSRDRVYNEQFF. The entire variable domain, with the rest obtained from reference TRBV19 and TRBJ2-1, is as follows: DGGITQSPKYLFRKEGQNVTLSCEQNLNHDAMYWYRQDPGQGLRLIYYSQIVNDFQKGDIAEGYSVSREKKESFPLTVTSAQKNPTAFYLCASSRDRVYNEQFFGPGTRLTVL.

The gene calls are TRBV2 and TRBJ2-7, with 9 bases aligning to TRBD2. CDR3 length: 16 residues. V dropped 5 bases and J dropped 0; count of bases not matched to a gene: 8. Per germline, CDR1 SNHLY and CDR2 FYNNEI. CDR3 sequence (DNA): TGTGCCAGCAGTCCCCCTAGACTAGCGGACTCCTACGAGCAGTACTTC. The encoded protein is CASSPPRLADSYEQYF.